The next 21 T cell receptor beta chains were all read from a single sample in a study of blood T cell repertoires in COVID-19. TCRdb's copy holds only in-frame clones and misses some; the assay was immunoSEQ multiplex PCR. The sample lists more than 100,000 clones, around 87% seen once, with 2% to 2.5% in the top ten. Sequenced: peripheral blood. These receptors were taken from a man between 50 and 59 years old with active COVID-19.

The V and J genes are TRBV19 and TRBJ2-1, with 11 bases that match TRBD2. The CDR3 covers 15 residues. The germline CDR1 and CDR2 sequences are LNHDA and SQIVND (reference sequence). With 1 base clipped from V and 9 bases from J, the junction kept 5 bases outside the gene matches. CDR3 loop: CASSIVSGGAAEQFF. The DNA for the CDR3 is TGTGCCAGTAGTATAGTTAGCGGGGGGGCCGCTGAGCAGTTCTTC. The full variable domain, rest sourced from reference TRBV19 and TRBJ2-1, is DGGITQSPKYLFRKEGQNVTLSCEQNLNHDAMYWYRQDPGQGLRLIYYSQIVNDFQKGDIAEGYSVSREKKESFPLTVTSAQKNPTAFYLCASSIVSGGAAEQFFGPGTRLTVL.

The J gene is TRBJ2-7, the V gene TRBV30, with 10 bases lining up with TRBD1. The trim removed 0 bases at V and 6 bases at J, leaving 5 bases unmatched. The CDR3 length is 14 residues. Germline CDR1 and CDR2: GTSNPN and SVGIG (reference sequence). Here the CDR3 reads CAWSVGDRGTEQYF. The CDR3 DNA reads TGTGCCTGGAGTGTTGGGGACAGGGGAACCGAGCAGTACTTC.

The V gene is TRBV18, the J gene TRBJ2-1, with TRBD2 matching over 9 bases. With V trimmed by 0 bases and J by 7 bases, 7 bases remained unmatched. The CDR3 extends over 16 amino acids. Germline V gene lookup returns CDR1 KGHSH and CDR2 LQKENI. CDR3 DNA sequence: TGTGCCAGCTCACCACCGGAAAGCGGGGGGCGGAATGAGCAGTTCTTC. Translation: CASSPPESGGRNEQFF.

The chain uses TRBV27 and TRBJ2-1, with TRBD1 as a possible D gene (5 bases). Trimming stripped 5 bases from V and 10 bases from J, with 21 bases between. Germline CDR1 and CDR2: MNHEY and SMNVEV (reference sequence). This CDR3 comprises 15 residues. Here the CDR3 reads CASSQQVPPLGEQFF. In DNA, the CDR3 is TGTGCCAGCAGTCAACAGGTACCCCCCCTTGGCGAGCAGTTCTTC.

The rearrangement joins TRBV11-2 to TRBJ2-3, with TRBD2 as a possible D gene (6 bases). Germline values: CDR1 SGHAT, CDR2 FQNNGV. The length of the CDR3 is 13 residues. V dropped 6 bases and J dropped 7 bases, with 14 bases sitting between them. The CDR3 bases are TGTGCCAGCAGACGACTAGGGGAATATACGCAGTATTTT. Translated, it gives CASRRLGEYTQYF.

This chain joins TRBV6-5 and TRBJ2-7, with D possibly matching TRBD1 (6 bases). V lost 6 bases and J 6 bases, leaving 21 bases between the germline ends. Germline CDR1 is MNHEY and CDR2 is SVGAGI. The CDR3 contains 15 residues. Written as DNA, the CDR3 is TGTGCCAGCAGCCTCCCCGCTCCAGGGGACGGCGAGCAGTACTTC. Its translation is CASSLPAPGDGEQYF.

V gene TRBV3-1 (or the pseudogene TRBV3-2) combines with J gene TRBJ2-6, with a weak D call TRBD1 (6 bases). Germline CDR1 and CDR2: LGHDT and YNNKEL (reference sequence). The CDR3 is 15 residues long. The V gene lost 4 bases and the J gene lost 6 bases, with 13 bases spanning the gap. The CDR3 nucleotides are TGTGCCAGCAGCCCGTTGGGACAAGAGGCCAACGTCCTGACTTTC. It specifies CASSPLGQEANVLTF.

This sequence joins TRBV5-1 and TRBJ2-3; possible D gene TRBD2, 5 bases. The CDR3 loop spans 15 amino acids. Germline CDR1 and CDR2: SGHRS and YFSETQ. Trimming removed 7 bases at V and 3 bases at J, with 18 bases between. The CDR3 loop reads CASGKGESGTDTQYF. The CDR3 DNA reads as TGCGCCAGCGGGAAGGGTGAGAGCGGAACAGATACGCAGTATTTT. Using reference TRBV5-1 and TRBJ2-3 for the parts outside the CDR3, the full variable domain is KAGVTQTPRYLIKTRGQQVTLSCSPISGHRSVSWYQQTPGQGLQFLFEYFSETQRNKGNFPGRFSGRQFSNSRSEMNVSTLELGDSALYLCASGKGESGTDTQYFGPGTRLTVL.

The rearrangement joins TRBV6-2 or TRBV6-3 to TRBJ2-3; 8 bases fit TRBD2. CDR3 size: 19 residues. CDR1 is MNHEY and CDR2 is SVGEGT in the germline V gene. V shed 0 bases and J 5 bases; nucleotides not matched to a gene: 16. DNA of the CDR3: TGTGCCAGCAGTTACTCCGTACGGGGGGGCTCTAGACATCGAGATACGCAGTATTTT. It yields the protein CASSYSVRGGSRHRDTQYF.

J is TRBJ1-5 and V is TRBV5-4; no clear D. The CDR3 runs to 13 residues. Germline values: CDR1 SGHNT, CDR2 YYREEE (reference sequence). V gave up 0 bases and J gave up 9 bases, with 10 bases separating them. The CDR3 sequence: CASSLEPGRPQHF. CDR3 DNA: TGTGCCAGCAGCTTGGAACCGGGGAGGCCCCAGCATTTT.

This chain joins TRBV9 and TRBJ1-2; D possibly corresponds to TRBD1 (5 bases). Trimming left V 0 bases short and J 4 bases short, with 10 bases between. The germline CDR1 and CDR2 sequences are SGDLS and YYNGEE. This CDR3 contains 14 residues. CDR3 residues: CASSVVAGGYGYTF. In nucleotides, the CDR3 is TGTGCCAGCAGCGTAGTTGCGGGGGGCTATGGCTACACCTTC.

The chain links TRBV7-2 to TRBJ2-7; TRBD1 matches at 11 bases. The CDR3 has 14 residues. The ends lost 6 bases at V and 7 bases at J; junction bases unmatched: 8. Germline-derived CDR1 and CDR2 are SGHTA and FQGNSA. CDR3 in amino acids: CASRRDRGSWEQYF. Here the CDR3 DNA reads TGTGCCAGCAGACGGGACAGGGGGTCGTGGGAGCAGTACTTC.

The chain uses TRBV19 and TRBJ1-6, with TRBD1 matching 8 bases. Per germline, CDR1 LNHDA and CDR2 SQIVND (reference sequence). J was trimmed by 10 bases and V by 7 bases; bases with no gene match: 15. The CDR3 covers 16 residues. Here the CDR3 DNA reads TGTGCCAGTACCTCGACAGGGGACCCTTCGGGATCACCCCTCCACTTT. Its protein is CASTSTGDPSGSPLHF.

The chain links TRBV1 to TRBJ2-2; TRBD1, the table's D call, lacks a check against the DNA. TRBV1 has pseudogene status. This CDR3 is built from 16 residues. CDR3 nucleotides: TGCACCAGCAGCCAAGATGGACAGGGCCCCCTTGGGGAGCTGTTTTTT. Translation: CTSSQDGQGPLGELFF.

The chain employs TRBV5-1 and TRBJ2-5; TRBD2 matches 9 bases. Germline CDR1 reads SGHRS; CDR2 reads YFSETQ. The CDR3 has 13 residues. V shed 7 bases and J 1 base; nucleotides not matched to a gene: 2. The CDR3 region has the DNA TGCGCCAGCGGAGCGGGGGGCCAAGAGACCCAGTACTTC. This encodes CASGAGGQETQYF.

This clone showed up just a few times. This chain links TRBV6-4 with TRBJ2-7; 10 bases are a match to TRBD1. This CDR3 contains 20 residues. Germline CDR1 reads MRHNA; CDR2 reads SNTAGT. After removal of 1 base from V and 6 bases from J, the junction contained 21 bases not matched to a gene. The CDR3 region is CASSDYLRPRDRGPQCEQYF. As DNA, the CDR3 is TGTGCCAGCAGTGACTACCTCCGCCCAAGGGACAGGGGCCCTCAGTGCGAGCAGTACTTC.

This chain connects TRBV5-1 to TRBJ2-3; D is perhaps TRBD2 (6 bases). Trimming pared 0 bases from V and 1 base from J, leaving 9 bases between. The length of the CDR3 is 15 residues. Germline CDR1 SGHRS, CDR2 YFSETQ. The CDR3 protein is CASSLAGGGTDTQYF. CDR3 sequence (DNA): TGCGCCAGCAGCTTGGCCGGGGGAGGCACAGATACGCAGTATTTT.

CDR3 protein: CASSVEDREQETQYF. As DNA, the CDR3 is TGTGCCAGCAGCGTAGAAGACAGGGAACAAGAGACCCAGTACTTC. The J gene is TRBJ2-5, the V gene TRBV9; the match to TRBD1 covers 7 bases. CDR1 and CDR2 from the germline V gene are SGDLS and YYNGEE. This CDR3 comprises 15 residues. V lost 0 bases, J lost 2 bases, and 4 bases stayed unmatched.

The chain carries TRBV5-6 and TRBJ2-5; D remains ambiguous. Germline-derived CDR1 and CDR2 are SGHDT and YYEEEE. The CDR3 is 15 amino acids. Trimming removed 4 bases from V and 3 bases from J, with 16 bases in between. The CDR3 here is CASSPLALGEETQYF. The CDR3 DNA reads as TGTGCCAGCAGCCCCCTTGCGCTAGGAGAAGAGACCCAGTACTTC.

The chain couples TRBV7-2 to TRBJ1-6; D is possibly TRBD1 (6 bases). CDR1 SGHTA and CDR2 FQGNSA come from the germline V gene. Trimming took off 2 bases at V and 9 bases at J, with 11 bases between the two ends. The CDR3 is 14 amino acids. The CDR3 DNA follows: TGTGCCAGCAGCTTATTGGACAGTTCTTCACCCCTCCACTTT. It specifies CASSLLDSSSPLHF.

The chain couples TRBV4-1 to TRBJ2-7; TRBD1 matches at 9 bases. The CDR3 is made up of 15 amino acids. V lost 5 bases and J lost 5; bases outside the gene matches: 10. Germline CDR1 is MGHRA and CDR2 is YSYEKL. The CDR3 spells CASSFPGQGRNEQYF. For the CDR3, the DNA is TGCGCCAGCAGCTTTCCGGGACAGGGAAGGAACGAGCAGTACTTC.